The T cell receptor beta chain under discussion was sequenced for a study of CD8 T cells in ankylosing spondylitis. To note about this clonotype: Its matching antigen is unknown.

General study results and limits: Characteristic, it appeared, of ankylosing spondylitis blood was a TCR beta motif of about eight highly homologous variants. Clones linked to the disease showed a CD8+ phenotype. They occurred at relatively low frequencies in peripheral blood.

The V and J ends lost 7 bases and 4 bases respectively, with 11 bases between them. The CDR3 has 13 amino acids. The germline gives CDR1 SGHVS, CDR2 FQNEAQ. 5'-RACE, quantitative and with molecular barcodes, yielded the TCR beta libraries. TCRdb ran MiXCR on the 5' RACE reads and lists one entry per CDR3 protein. This table has under 250,000 distinct CDR3 sequences, more than 25% appearing once. V is TRBV7-8 and J is TRBJ2-1; D possibly corresponds to TRBD2 (6 bases). Sequenced: blood, either unsorted or a sorted T cell fraction (not recorded which). This receptor was identified in a male donor with ankylosing spondylitis or in good health (not recorded which). The CDR3 region has the DNA TGTGCCAGCACCCTAGGAGGGTACAATGAGCAGTTCTTC. This translates into CASTLGGYNEQFF.